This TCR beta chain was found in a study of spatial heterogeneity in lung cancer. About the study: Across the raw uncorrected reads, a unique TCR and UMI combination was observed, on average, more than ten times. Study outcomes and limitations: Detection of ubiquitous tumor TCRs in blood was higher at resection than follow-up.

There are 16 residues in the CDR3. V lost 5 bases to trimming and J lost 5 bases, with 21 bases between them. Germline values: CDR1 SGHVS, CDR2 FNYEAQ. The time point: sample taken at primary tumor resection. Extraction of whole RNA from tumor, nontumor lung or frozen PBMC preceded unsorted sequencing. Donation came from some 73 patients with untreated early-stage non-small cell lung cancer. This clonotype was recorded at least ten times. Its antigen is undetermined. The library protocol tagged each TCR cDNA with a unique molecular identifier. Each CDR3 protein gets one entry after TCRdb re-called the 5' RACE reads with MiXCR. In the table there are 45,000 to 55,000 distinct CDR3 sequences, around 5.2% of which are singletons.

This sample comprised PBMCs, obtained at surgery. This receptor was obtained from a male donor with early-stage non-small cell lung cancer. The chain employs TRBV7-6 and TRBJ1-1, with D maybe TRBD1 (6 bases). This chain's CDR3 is CASSLEGDLPGTEAFF. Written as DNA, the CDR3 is TGTGCCAGCAGCCTAGAGGGGGATCTACCTGGGACTGAAGCTTTCTTT.